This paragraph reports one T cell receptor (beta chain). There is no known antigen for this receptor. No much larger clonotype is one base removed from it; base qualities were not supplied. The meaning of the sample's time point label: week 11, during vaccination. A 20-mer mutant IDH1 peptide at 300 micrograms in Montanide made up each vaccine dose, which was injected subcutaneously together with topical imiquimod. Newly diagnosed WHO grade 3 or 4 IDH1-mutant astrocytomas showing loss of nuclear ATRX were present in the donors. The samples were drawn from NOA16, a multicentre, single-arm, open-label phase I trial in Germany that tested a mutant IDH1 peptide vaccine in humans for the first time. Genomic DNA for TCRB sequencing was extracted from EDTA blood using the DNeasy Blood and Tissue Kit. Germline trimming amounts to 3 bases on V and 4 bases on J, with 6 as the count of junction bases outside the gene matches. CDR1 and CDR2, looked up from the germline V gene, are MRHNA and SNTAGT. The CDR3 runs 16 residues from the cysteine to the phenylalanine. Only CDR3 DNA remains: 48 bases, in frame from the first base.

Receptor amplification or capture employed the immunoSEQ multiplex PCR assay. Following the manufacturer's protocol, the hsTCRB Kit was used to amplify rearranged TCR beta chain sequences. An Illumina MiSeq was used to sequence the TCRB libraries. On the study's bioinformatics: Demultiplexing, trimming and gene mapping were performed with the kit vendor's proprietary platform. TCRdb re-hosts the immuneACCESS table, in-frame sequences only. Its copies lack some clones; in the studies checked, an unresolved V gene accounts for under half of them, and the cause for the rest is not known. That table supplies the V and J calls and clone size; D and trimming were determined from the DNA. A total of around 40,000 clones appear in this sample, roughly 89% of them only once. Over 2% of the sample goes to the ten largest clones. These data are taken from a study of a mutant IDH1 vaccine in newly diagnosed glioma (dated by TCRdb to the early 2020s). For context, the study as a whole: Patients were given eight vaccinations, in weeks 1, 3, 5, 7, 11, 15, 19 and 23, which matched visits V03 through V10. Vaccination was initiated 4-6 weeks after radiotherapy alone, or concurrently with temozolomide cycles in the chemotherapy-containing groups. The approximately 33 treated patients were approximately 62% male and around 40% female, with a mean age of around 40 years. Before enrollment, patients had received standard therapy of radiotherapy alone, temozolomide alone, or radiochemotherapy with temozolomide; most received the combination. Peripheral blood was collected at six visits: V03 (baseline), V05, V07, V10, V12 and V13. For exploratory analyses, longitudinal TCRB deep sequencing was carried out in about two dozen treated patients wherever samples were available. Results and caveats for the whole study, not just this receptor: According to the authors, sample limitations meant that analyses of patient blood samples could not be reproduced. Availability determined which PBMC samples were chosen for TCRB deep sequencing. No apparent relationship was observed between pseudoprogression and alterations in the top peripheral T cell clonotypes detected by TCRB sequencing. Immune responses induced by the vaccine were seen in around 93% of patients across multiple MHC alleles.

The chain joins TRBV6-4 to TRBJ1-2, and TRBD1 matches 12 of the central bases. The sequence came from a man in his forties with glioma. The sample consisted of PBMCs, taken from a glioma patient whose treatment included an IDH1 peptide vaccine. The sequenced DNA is TGTGCCAGCAGTGAGGGGACAGGGGGCCGAGGCTATGGCTACACCTTC. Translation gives CASSEGTGGRGYGYTF.